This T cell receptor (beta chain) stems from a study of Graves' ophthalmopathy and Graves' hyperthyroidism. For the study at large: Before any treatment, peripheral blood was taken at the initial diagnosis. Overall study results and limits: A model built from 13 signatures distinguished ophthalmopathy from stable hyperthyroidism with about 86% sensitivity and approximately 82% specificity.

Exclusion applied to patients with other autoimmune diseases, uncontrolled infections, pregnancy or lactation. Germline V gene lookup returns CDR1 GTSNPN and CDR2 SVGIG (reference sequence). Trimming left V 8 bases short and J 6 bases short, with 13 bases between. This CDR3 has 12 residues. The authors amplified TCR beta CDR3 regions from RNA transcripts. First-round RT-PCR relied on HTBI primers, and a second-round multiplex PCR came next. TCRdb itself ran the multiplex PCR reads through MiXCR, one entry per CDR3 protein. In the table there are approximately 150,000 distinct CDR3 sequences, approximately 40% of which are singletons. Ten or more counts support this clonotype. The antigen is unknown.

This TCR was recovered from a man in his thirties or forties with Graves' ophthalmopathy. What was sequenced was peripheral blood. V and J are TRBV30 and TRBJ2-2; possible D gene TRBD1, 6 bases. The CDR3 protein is CARTGMAGELFF. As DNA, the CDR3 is TGTGCCCGCACAGGGATGGCCGGGGAGCTGTTTTTT. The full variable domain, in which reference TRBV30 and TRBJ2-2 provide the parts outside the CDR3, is SQTIHQWPATLVQPVGSPLSLECTVEGTSNPNLYWYRQAAGRGLQLLFYSVGIGQISSEVPQNLSASRPQDRQFILSSKKLLLSDSGFYLCARTGMAGELFFGEGSRLTVL.